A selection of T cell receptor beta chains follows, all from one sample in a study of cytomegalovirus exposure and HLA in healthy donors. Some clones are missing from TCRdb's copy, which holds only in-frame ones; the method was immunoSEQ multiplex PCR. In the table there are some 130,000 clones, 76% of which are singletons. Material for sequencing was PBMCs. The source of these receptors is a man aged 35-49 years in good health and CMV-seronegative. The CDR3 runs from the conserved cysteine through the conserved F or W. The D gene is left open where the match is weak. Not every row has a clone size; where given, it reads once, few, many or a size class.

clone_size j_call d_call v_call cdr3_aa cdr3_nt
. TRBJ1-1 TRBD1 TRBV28 CASSKKGTGGTEAFF TGTGCCAGCTCGAAGAAAGGGACAGGTGGGACTGAAGCTTTCTTT
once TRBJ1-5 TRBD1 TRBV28 CASSPGTGNQPQHF TGTGCCAGCAGTCCAGGGACAGGTAATCAGCCCCAGCATTTT
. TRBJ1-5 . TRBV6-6 CASRQLNRRNQPQHF TGTGCCAGCAGGCAACTCAACAGGCGAAATCAGCCCCAGCATTTT
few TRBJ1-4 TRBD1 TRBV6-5 CASRPGQGLEKLFF TGTGCCAGCAGACCGGGACAGGGGCTTGAAAAACTGTTTTTT
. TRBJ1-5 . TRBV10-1 CASSERGGRMGQPQHF TGCGCCAGCAGTGAAAGGGGGGGTCGGATGGGTCAGCCCCAGCATTTT
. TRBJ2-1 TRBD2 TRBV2 CASALGLPNEQFF TGTGCCAGCGCTTTGGGACTACCAAATGAGCAGTTCTTC
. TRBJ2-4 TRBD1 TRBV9 CASSVGWTGWGNIQYF TGTGCCAGCAGCGTAGGGTGGACAGGGTGGGGGAACATTCAGTACTTC
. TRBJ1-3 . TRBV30 CAWMFSGAYSGNTIYF TGTGCCTGGATGTTTTCAGGGGCCTACTCTGGAAACACCATATATTTT
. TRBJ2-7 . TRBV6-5 CASSRGGGEGEQYF TGTGCCAGCAGCCGCGGGGGCGGGGAGGGCGAGCAGTACTTC
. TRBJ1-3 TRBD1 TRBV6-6 CASSSRQGSNTIYF TGTGCCAGCAGTTCACGACAGGGGAGTAACACCATATATTTT
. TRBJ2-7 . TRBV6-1 CASTSGLSRYEQYF TGTGCCAGCACCTCCGGACTTTCACGATACGAGCAGTACTTC
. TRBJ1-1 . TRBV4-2 CASSQEGYGNLPMNTEAFF TGTGCCAGCAGCCAGGAGGGGTATGGTAACCTTCCCATGAACACTGAAGCTTTCTTT
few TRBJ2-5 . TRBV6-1 CASSGTGTQYF TGTGCCAGCAGTGGGACTGGGACCCAGTACTTC
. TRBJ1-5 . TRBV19 CASTGQIGPSQPQHF TGTGCCAGTACCGGGCAGATCGGCCCTAGCCAGCCCCAGCATTTT
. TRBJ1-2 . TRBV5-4 CASSLNGRMGRNYGYTF TGTGCCAGCAGCTTAAATGGGCGGATGGGGCGAAACTATGGCTACACCTTC
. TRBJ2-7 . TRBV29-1 CSVEVRDGRSYEQYF TGCAGCGTTGAAGTCAGGGATGGGCGCTCCTACGAGCAGTACTTC
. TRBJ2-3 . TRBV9 CANSVAPTDTQYF TGTGCCAACAGCGTAGCTCCCACAGATACGCAGTATTTT
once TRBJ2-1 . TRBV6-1 CASSGSPGQPYNEQFF TGTGCCAGCAGTGGAAGTCCGGGACAACCATACAATGAGCAGTTCTTC
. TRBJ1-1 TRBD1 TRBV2 CASSRDRGSDTEAFF TGTGCCAGCAGTCGGGACAGGGGGTCTGACACTGAAGCTTTCTTT
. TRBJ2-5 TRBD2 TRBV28 CASSSRAGGGETQYF TGTGCCAGCAGTTCTAGAGCGGGAGGGGGAGAGACCCAGTACTTC
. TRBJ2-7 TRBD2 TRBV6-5 CASSPGLVPYEQYF TGTGCCAGCAGCCCGGGACTAGTACCCTACGAGCAGTACTTC
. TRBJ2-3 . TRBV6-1 CASTTVPAGTDTQYF TGTGCCAGCACCACCGTTCCAGCGGGCACAGATACGCAGTATTTT
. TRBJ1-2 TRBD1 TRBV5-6 CASSRPDRGYGYTF TGTGCCAGCAGCCGACCCGACAGGGGGTATGGCTACACCTTC